Only a few counts were recorded for the clone carrying this T cell receptor beta chain. The antigen is undetermined. This specimen belongs to a study of identical twins. Only healthy Caucasians were included as donors. The CDR3 totals 14 residues. The germline CDR1 and CDR2 sequences are MNHEY and SMNVEV (reference sequence). Deletions cut 5 bases from V and 9 bases from J, with 17 bases between. Regarding the study as a whole: Conclusions were based on cross-sectional statistical analysis, without following the same donors.

TCRdb processed the 5' RACE reads anew with MiXCR; each CDR3 protein has one entry. Among 1.5 million to 2 million distinct CDR3 sequences listed, about 31% were seen once. The receptor was isolated from a newborn girl in good health. J is TRBJ2-1 and V is TRBV27; D possibly matches TRBD1 or TRBD2 (5 bases each). Specimen: cord blood. The CDR3 DNA sequence: TGTGCCAGCAGTCCCCTGGACGGGACGGCTGAGCAGTTCTTC. Translated, it gives CASSPLDGTAEQFF.